This entry concerns a single T cell receptor beta chain. No antigen is known for it. The data were obtained in a study of early T cells in non-severe SARS-CoV-2 infection. Study overall: The sequenced material was bulk RNA from unsorted whole blood, and its chains were unpaired.

Broader study findings: The VDJdb matching leaned toward anti-spike CD8 responses and overlooked private and CD4 specificities.

Individual cDNA molecules were tagged with unique molecular identifiers. MiXCR, run by TCRdb on the 5' RACE reads, gives a single entry per CDR3 protein. Counted here are 98,000 or so distinct CDR3 sequences, 12% occurring once; the ten biggest clones make up roughly 2.9%. Germline V gene data show CDR1 as SGHVS and CDR2 as FQNEAQ. The CDR3 is 15 residues long. Losses at the gene ends were 1 base for V and 6 bases for J; bases not matched to a gene: 4. The chain employs TRBV7-8 and TRBJ2-1, with 9 bases identical to TRBD2. The specimen sequenced was whole blood. This sequence was found in an adult who was a healthcare worker with PCR-confirmed SARS-CoV-2 infection or an uninfected control (not recorded which). In DNA form, the CDR3 reads TGTGCCAGCAGCTTAGGTTCTAGCGGGGCCAATGAGCAGTTCTTC. Amino acids: CASSLGSSGANEQFF. The full variable domain, rest sourced from reference TRBV7-8 and TRBJ2-1, is GAGVSQSPRYKVAKRGQDVALRCDPISGHVSLFWYQQALGQGPEFLTYFQNEAQLDKSGLPSDRFFAERPEGSVSTLKIQRTQQEDSAVYLCASSLGSSGANEQFFGPGTRLTVL.